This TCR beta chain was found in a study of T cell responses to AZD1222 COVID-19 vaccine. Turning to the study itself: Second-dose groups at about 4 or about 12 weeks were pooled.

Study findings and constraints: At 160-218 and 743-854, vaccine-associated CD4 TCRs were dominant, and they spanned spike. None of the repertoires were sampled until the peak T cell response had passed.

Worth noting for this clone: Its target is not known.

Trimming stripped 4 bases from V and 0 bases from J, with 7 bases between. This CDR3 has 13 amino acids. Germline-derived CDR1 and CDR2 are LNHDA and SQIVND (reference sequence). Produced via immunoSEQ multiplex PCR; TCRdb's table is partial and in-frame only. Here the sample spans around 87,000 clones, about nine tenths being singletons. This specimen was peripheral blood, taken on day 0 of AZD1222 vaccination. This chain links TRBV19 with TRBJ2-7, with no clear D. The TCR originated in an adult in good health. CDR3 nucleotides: TGTGCCAGTAGTACTCGGATCTCCTACGAGCAGTACTTC. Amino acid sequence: CASSTRISYEQYF.